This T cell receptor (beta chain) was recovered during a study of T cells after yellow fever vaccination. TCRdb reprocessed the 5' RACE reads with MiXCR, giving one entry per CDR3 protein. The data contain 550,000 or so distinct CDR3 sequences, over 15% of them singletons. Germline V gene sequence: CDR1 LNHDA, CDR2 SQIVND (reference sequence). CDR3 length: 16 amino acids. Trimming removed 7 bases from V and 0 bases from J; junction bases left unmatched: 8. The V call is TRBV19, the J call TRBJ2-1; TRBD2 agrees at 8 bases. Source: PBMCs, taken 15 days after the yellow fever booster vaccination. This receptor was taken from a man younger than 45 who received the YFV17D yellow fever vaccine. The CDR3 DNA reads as TGTGCCAGTACAGCTAGCGGGTTTAGCTCCTACAATGAGCAGTTCTTC. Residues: CASTASGFSSYNEQFF.